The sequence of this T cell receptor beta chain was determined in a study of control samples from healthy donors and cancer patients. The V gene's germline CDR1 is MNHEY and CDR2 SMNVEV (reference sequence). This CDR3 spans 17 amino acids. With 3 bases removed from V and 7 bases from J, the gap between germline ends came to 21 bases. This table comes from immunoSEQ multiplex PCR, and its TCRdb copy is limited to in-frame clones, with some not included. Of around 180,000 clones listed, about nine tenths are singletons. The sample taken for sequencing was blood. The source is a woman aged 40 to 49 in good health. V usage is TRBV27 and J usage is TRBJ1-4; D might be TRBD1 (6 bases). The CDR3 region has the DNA TGTGCCAGCAGTTTTCGGGTCGCGGGGGGCGTCACTGAAAAACTGTTTTTT. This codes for CASSFRVAGGVTEKLFF.